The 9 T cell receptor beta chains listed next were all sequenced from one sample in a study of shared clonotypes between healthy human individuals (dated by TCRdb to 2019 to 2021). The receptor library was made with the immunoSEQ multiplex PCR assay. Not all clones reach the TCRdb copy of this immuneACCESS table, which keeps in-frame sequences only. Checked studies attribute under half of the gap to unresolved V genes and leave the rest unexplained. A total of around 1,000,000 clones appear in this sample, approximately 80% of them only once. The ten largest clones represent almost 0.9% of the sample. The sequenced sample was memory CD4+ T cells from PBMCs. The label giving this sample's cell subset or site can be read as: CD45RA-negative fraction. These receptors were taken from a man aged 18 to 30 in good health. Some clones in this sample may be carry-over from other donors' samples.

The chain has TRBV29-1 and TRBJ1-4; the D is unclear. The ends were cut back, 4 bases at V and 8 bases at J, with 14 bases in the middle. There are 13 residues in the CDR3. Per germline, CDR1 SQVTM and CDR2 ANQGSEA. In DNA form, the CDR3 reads TGCAGCGTTGCCGGGATGGAAGGAGAAAAACTGTTTTTT. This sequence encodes CSVAGMEGEKLFF.

CDR3 loop: CASSFGGVNTEAFF. The CDR3, as DNA: TGTGCCAGCAGCTTTGGCGGGGTGAACACTGAAGCTTTCTTT. The rearrangement uses TRBV7-9 and TRBJ1-1; D remains ambiguous. The CDR3 consists of 14 residues. CDR1 and CDR2 from the germline V gene are SEHNR and FQNEAQ (reference sequence). Trimming took 3 bases from V and 0 from J, leaving 8 bases between them.

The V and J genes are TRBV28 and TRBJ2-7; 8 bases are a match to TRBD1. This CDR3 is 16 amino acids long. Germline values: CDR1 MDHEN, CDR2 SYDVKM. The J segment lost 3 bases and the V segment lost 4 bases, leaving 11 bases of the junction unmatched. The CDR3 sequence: CASSSGNRGKIYEQYF. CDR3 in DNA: TGTGCCAGCAGTTCGGGGAACAGGGGGAAAATCTACGAGCAGTACTTC.

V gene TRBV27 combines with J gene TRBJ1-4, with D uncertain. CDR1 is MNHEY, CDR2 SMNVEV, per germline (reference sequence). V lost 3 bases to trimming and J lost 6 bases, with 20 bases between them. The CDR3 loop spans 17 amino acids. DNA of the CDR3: TGTGCCAGCAGTTTTATAAGGGCGGATGGACCCCATGAAAAACTGTTTTTT. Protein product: CASSFIRADGPHEKLFF.

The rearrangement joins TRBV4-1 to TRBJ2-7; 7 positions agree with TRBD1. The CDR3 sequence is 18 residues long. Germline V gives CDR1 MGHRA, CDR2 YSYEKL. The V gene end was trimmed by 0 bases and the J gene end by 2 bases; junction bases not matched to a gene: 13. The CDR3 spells CASSQEVGPGQPAYEQYF. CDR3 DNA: TGCGCCAGCAGCCAAGAGGTGGGGCCGGGACAGCCGGCCTACGAGCAGTACTTC.

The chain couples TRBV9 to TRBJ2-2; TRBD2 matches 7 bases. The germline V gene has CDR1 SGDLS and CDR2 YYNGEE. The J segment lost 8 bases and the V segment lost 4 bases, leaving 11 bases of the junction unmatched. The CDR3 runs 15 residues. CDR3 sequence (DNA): TGTGCCAGCAGCCCCCAGGCGGGAGTTAATGGGGAGCTGTTTTTT. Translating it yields CASSPQAGVNGELFF.

The CDR3 reads CASSENSWVQPQHF. CDR3 bases: TGTGCCAGCAGTGAAAACTCGTGGGTTCAGCCCCAGCATTTT. This chain uses TRBV2 with TRBJ1-5, with no clear D. Germline V lookup: CDR1 SNHLY, CDR2 FYNNEI. The CDR3 runs 14 residues. Trimming pared 2 bases from V and 6 bases from J, leaving 11 bases between.

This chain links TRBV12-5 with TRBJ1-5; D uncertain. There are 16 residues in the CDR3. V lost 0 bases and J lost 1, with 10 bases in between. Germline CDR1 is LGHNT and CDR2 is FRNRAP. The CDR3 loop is CASGLVLLDSNQPQHF. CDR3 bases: TGTGCTAGTGGTTTGGTACTATTGGACAGCAATCAGCCCCAGCATTTT.

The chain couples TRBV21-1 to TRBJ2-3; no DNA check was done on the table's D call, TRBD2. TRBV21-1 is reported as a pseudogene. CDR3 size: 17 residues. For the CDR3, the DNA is TGTGCCAGCAGCAACGCGAGGACTAGCGGGAGGGCAGATACGCAGTATTTT. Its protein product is CASSNARTSGRADTQYF.